One and the same sample provided the 26 T cell receptor beta chains below, sequenced in a study of patients and donors after allogeneic stem cell transplantation. MiXCR, run by TCRdb on the RT-PCR reads, gives a single entry per CDR3 protein. This sample carries tens of thousands of distinct CDR3 sequences, approximately 5.2% of them seen once, and the ten largest clones take about 3%. Input material: blood, either unsorted or a sorted T cell fraction (not recorded which). The source of these receptors is a human donor who was either an allogeneic HSCT recipient or a stem cell or donor lymphocyte infusion donor (not recorded which). It is not recorded whose cells these are; they may come from a transplant donor.

This clonotype is medium-sized (0.01 to 0.1%) in the sample. This chain connects TRBV10-3 to TRBJ2-3, with no clear D. Trimming stripped 6 bases from V and 2 bases from J, with 9 bases between. Per germline, CDR1 ENHRY and CDR2 SYGVKD. This CDR3 spans 13 amino acids. The CDR3 is CAIRAGDTDTQYF. Written as DNA, the CDR3 is TGTGCCATCAGGGCAGGAGACACAGATACGCAGTATTTT.

At least ten counts were recorded for this clonotype. The chain joins TRBV5-6 to TRBJ2-7; a weak D match, TRBD1 (6 bases). With 5 bases removed from V and 3 bases from J, the gap between germline ends came to 12 bases. Germline V gene sequence: CDR1 SGHDT, CDR2 YYEEEE. The CDR3 consists of 13 residues. CDR3 coding DNA: TGTGCCAGCAGTGGGACACGAGACTACGAGCAGTACTTC. Protein: CASSGTRDYEQYF.

There are many counts of this clonotype. CDR3 residues: CASSFKAGGETQYF. CDR3 nucleotides: TGCGCCAGCAGCTTTAAAGCGGGGGGAGAGACCCAGTACTTC. V gene TRBV5-1 combines with J gene TRBJ2-5; 9 bases agree with TRBD2. Germline V gene lookup returns CDR1 SGHRS and CDR2 YFSETQ. CDR3 length equals 14 residues. J lost 4 bases, V lost 2 bases, and 3 bases had no gene match.

A few counts support this clonotype. The CDR3 bases are TGTGCCAGCAGCCCTCGGACAGGGGTGGCAGATACGCAGTATTTT. Its protein product is CASSPRTGVADTQYF. This chain uses TRBV11-2 with TRBJ2-3; 9 positions agree with TRBD1. Germline-derived CDR1 and CDR2 are SGHAT and FQNNGV. V lost 5 bases to trimming and J lost 4 bases; unmatched junction nucleotides: 7. CDR3 length: 15 residues.

There are many counts of this clonotype. V gene TRBV2 combines with J gene TRBJ2-3, with 10 bases fitting TRBD2. This CDR3 region has 15 residues. Germline V gives CDR1 SNHLY, CDR2 FYNNEI. With 7 bases clipped from V and 1 base from J, the junction kept 5 bases outside the gene matches. DNA of the CDR3: TGTGCCAGCACCTCTGGGACTAGCGGCACAGATACGCAGTATTTT. Protein: CASTSGTSGTDTQYF.

This clonotype was picked up many times. The chain is built from TRBV6-4 and TRBJ2-1; no reliable D call. Germline V CDR1 and CDR2: MRHNA, SNTAGT. Trimming cost V 0 bases and J 5 bases, with 11 bases left between them. The CDR3 runs 15 residues. For the CDR3, the DNA is TGTGCCAGCAGTGACTCGAGTAAGGACCACAATGAGCAGTTCTTC. It encodes CASSDSSKDHNEQFF.

The chain is built from TRBV6-5 and TRBJ1-2, with D tentatively TRBD1 (5 bases). CDR3 length: 14 residues. Germline V gene lookup returns CDR1 MNHEY and CDR2 SVGAGI. V was clipped by 4 bases and J by 7 bases, with 16 bases between them. In DNA form, the CDR3 reads TGTGCCAGCAGTTTGCGCGCGGGGGTCGGTGGCTACACCTTC. This gives the protein CASSLRAGVGGYTF.

Many counts were recorded for this clonotype. V usage is TRBV5-4 and J usage is TRBJ1-1; a weak D match, TRBD1 (5 bases). The CDR3 covers 15 residues. V lost 4 bases, J lost 6 bases, and 19 bases lay in between. CDR1 and CDR2 (germline): SGHNT, YYREEE (reference sequence). The CDR3 bases are TGTGCCAGCAGCCTCCCGGGGACCCTTGCCTCTGAAGCTTTCTTT. Amino acid sequence: CASSLPGTLASEAFF.

Many counts were recorded for this clonotype. The CDR3 nucleotides are TGTGCCAGCAGCTTAGGGCCCGAAGGCGAGCAGTACTTC. As protein: CASSLGPEGEQYF. The chain couples TRBV7-2 to TRBJ2-7; D unresolved. The CDR3 totals 13 residues. Between the trimmed V and J ends, which lost 1 base and 6 bases, there was a span of 10 bases. Germline lookup yields CDR1 SGHTA and CDR2 FQGNSA.

In nucleotides, the CDR3 is TGTGCCACCGGGGAGGGGCAAGAGACCCAGTACTTC. It encodes CATGEGQETQYF. The genes are TRBV27 and TRBJ2-5, with 7 positions matching TRBD2. The CDR3 is 12 amino acids. V lost 10 bases, J lost 2 bases, and 4 bases stayed unmatched. Germline V lookup: CDR1 MNHEY, CDR2 SMNVEV (reference sequence).

This clonotype was counted at least ten times. The chain links TRBV5-1 to TRBJ2-5, with no clear D. This CDR3 spans 16 amino acids. In germline, CDR1 is SGHRS, CDR2 YFSETQ. V shed 3 bases and J shed 9 bases, with 24 bases lying between them. CDR3 nucleotide sequence: TGCGCCAGCAGCTCGACGGGTCACACGGAAGTTTATCCCCAGTACTTC. Amino acid sequence: CASSSTGHTEVYPQYF.

This clonotype has a handful of counts. This sequence joins TRBV19 and TRBJ1-1, with D unclear. The CDR3 totals 13 residues. CDR1 is LNHDA and CDR2 is SQIVND in the germline V gene (reference sequence). V lost 3 bases and J 1 base, leaving 6 bases between the germline ends. CDR3 sequence (DNA): TGTGCCAGTAGTATTCGGCAGAACACTGAAGCTTTCTTT. Its protein product is CASSIRQNTEAFF.

This clonotype has a count of ten or more. The chain joins TRBV27 to TRBJ2-4; 8 bases align to TRBD2. Germline V gives CDR1 MNHEY, CDR2 SMNVEV (reference sequence). The J segment lost 13 bases and the V segment lost 4 bases, leaving 12 bases of the junction unmatched. The CDR3 totals 14 residues. The CDR3 DNA is TGTGCCAGCAGTTCTCGGGTAGCGGGATTCCTCCAGTACTTC. The encoded protein is CASSSRVAGFLQYF.

This clonotype appeared many times. Germline and junction disagree at one end, which may indicate a read error. This sequence joins TRBV7-7 and TRBJ2-5; 7 positions match TRBD1. CDR1 SSHAT and CDR2 FNYEAQ come from the germline V gene (reference sequence). The CDR3 totals 14 residues. In DNA form, the CDR3 reads TGTGCTAGCAGCTTAGGGACAGCCCAAGAGACCCAGTACTTC. Translated: CASSLGTAQETQYF.

Many counts were recorded for this clonotype. The DNA of the CDR3 is TGTGCCAGCAGTGAAGGGCAACTCAGGAACACTGAAGCTTTCTTT. Translation: CASSEGQLRNTEAFF. The gene calls are TRBV2 and TRBJ1-1; no clear D. The germline CDR1 and CDR2 sequences are SNHLY and FYNNEI. Trimming pared 1 base from V and 1 base from J, leaving 10 bases between. This CDR3 has 15 amino acids.

Ten or more counts support this clonotype. The J gene is TRBJ1-2, the V gene TRBV11-2, with a tentative D call TRBD1 (5 bases). This CDR3 region has 14 residues. The germline V gene encodes CDR1 SGHAT and CDR2 FQNNGV. V was shortened by 2 bases and J by 4 bases, with 11 bases between the two germline ends. CDR3 bases: TGTGCCAGCAGCTTAAGTACAGGCATCTATGGCTACACCTTC. Protein product: CASSLSTGIYGYTF.

This clonotype was recorded many times. The chain links TRBV2 to TRBJ1-2; the D gene is possibly TRBD1 (5 bases). Germline CDR1 SNHLY, CDR2 FYNNEI. V was shortened by 2 bases and J by 4 bases, with 14 bases between the two germline ends. The CDR3 contains 15 residues. The CDR3, as DNA: TGTGCCAGCAGTGAACGGCAGGGCTCGGTCTATGGCTACACCTTC. Translation: CASSERQGSVYGYTF.

This clonotype was observed many times. The gene calls are TRBV11-1 and TRBJ1-2, with TRBD1 identical over 9 bases. CDR3 length: 13 residues. The germline V gene encodes CDR1 SGHAT and CDR2 FQDESV (reference sequence). Germline trimming cut 5 bases from V and 8 bases from J; bases unmatched to any gene: 6. The chain's CDR3 is CASSARTGEGYTF. The CDR3 DNA sequence: TGTGCCAGCAGCGCGAGGACAGGGGAAGGCTACACCTTC.

This clonotype has at least ten counts. This chain uses TRBV7-3 with TRBJ2-3; no clear D gene. The CDR3 has 14 amino acids. Germline CDR1 reads SGHTA; CDR2 reads FQGTGA. V lost 3 bases and J lost 4, with 11 bases in between. CDR3 nucleotide sequence: TGTGCCAGCAGCTTTGACTCACGATCAGATACGCAGTATTTT. Its translation: CASSFDSRSDTQYF.

The chain is built from TRBV20-1 and TRBJ1-1; D unclear. Germline V gives CDR1 DFQATT, CDR2 SNEGSKA (reference sequence). The CDR3 consists of 14 residues. The germline V and J ends were trimmed by 2 bases and 4 bases, with 14 bases remaining between them. CDR3 bases: TGCAGTGCTAGACCGGGGAGCAGCAGCACTGAAGCTTTCTTT. It yields the protein CSARPGSSSTEAFF.

In this sample, this clonotype turned up many times. The chain uses TRBV6-1 and TRBJ2-1; TRBD2 might be the D (5 bases). Trimming took off 5 bases at V and 6 bases at J, with 11 bases between the two ends. This CDR3 is built from 13 residues. Germline values: CDR1 MNHNS, CDR2 SASEGT. CDR3 sequence: CASSTRGSNEQFF. For the CDR3, the DNA is TGTGCCAGCAGTACCCGAGGGAGCAATGAGCAGTTCTTC.

This clonotype appeared a few times. The chain couples TRBV10-3 to TRBJ2-1; unclear D gene. The CDR3 covers 11 residues. Germline CDR1 ENHRY, CDR2 SYGVKD. Trimming took off 3 bases at V and 4 bases at J, with 1 base between the two ends. As DNA, the CDR3 is TGTGCCATCAGTGAATACAATGAGCAGTTCTTC. Translation gives CAISEYNEQFF.

Many counts were recorded for this clonotype. The chain recombines TRBV2 with TRBJ2-3, with a weak D call TRBD1 (7 bases). Looked up from germline, CDR1 is SNHLY and CDR2 is FYNNEI. Trimming removed 1 base at V and 4 bases at J, with 12 bases between. CDR3 length: 15 residues. In DNA, the CDR3 is TGTGCCAGCAGTGAAGGCAGGGGGGTCGCAGATACGCAGTATTTT. Residues: CASSEGRGVADTQYF.

This clonotype occurred many times. The chain joins TRBV24-1 to TRBJ2-1; 9 bases fit TRBD1. The length of the CDR3 is 16 residues. V was clipped by 4 bases and J by 1 base; unmatched bases: 4. Germline V gene data show CDR1 as KGHDR and CDR2 as SFDVKD. The chain's CDR3 is CATSDSGTGSYNEQFF. CDR3 bases: TGTGCCACCAGTGACTCCGGGACAGGGTCCTACAATGAGCAGTTCTTC.

This clonotype was found a few times. This chain uses TRBV4-1 with TRBJ2-5; D is ambiguous. V lost 1 base and J 4 bases, leaving 7 bases between the germline ends. This CDR3 has 13 amino acids. Per germline, CDR1 MGHRA and CDR2 YSYEKL. CDR3 sequence (DNA): TGCGCCAGCAGCCAAGCGCCCGGAGAGACCCAGTACTTC. Translated, it gives CASSQAPGETQYF.

This clonotype was observed many times. The gene calls are TRBV10-2 and TRBJ1-5, with 11 bases lining up with TRBD1. The CDR3 loop spans 19 amino acids. V was clipped by 2 bases and J by 0 bases; unmatched bases: 9. Germline assignment: CDR1 WSHSY and CDR2 SAAADI. The CDR3, as DNA: TGCGCCAGCAGTGAGAATACGGGACAGGGGGACGATAGCAATCAGCCCCAGCATTTT. As protein: CASSENTGQGDDSNQPQHF.